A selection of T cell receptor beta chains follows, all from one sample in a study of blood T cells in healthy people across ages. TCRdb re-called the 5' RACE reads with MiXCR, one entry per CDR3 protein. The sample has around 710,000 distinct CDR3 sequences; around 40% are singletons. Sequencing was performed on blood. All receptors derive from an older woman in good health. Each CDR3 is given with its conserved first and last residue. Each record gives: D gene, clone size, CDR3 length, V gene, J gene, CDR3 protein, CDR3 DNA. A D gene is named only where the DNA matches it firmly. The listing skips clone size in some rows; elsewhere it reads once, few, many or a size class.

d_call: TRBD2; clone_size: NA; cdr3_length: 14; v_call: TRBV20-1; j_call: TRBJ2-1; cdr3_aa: CSALTSGTYNEQFF; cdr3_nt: TGCAGTGCTTTGACTAGCGGAACCTACAATGAGCAGTTCTTC
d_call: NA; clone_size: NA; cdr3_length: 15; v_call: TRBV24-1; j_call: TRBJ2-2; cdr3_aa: CATSEEGLNTGELFF; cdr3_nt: TGTGCCACCAGTGAGGAGGGATTAAACACCGGGGAGCTGTTTTTT
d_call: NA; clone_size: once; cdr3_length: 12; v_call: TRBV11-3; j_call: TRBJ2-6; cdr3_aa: CARCPGANVLTF; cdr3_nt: TGTGCCAGGTGCCCTGGGGCCAACGTCCTGACTTTC
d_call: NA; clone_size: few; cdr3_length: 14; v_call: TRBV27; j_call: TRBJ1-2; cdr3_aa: CASSLGTNSYGYTF; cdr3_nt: TGTGCCAGCAGTCTCGGGACAAATAGCTATGGCTACACCTTC
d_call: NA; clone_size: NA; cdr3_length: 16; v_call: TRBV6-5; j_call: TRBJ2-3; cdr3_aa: CASSRSSTASTDTQYF; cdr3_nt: TGTGCCAGCAGTAGATCTAGCACAGCTAGCACAGATACGCAGTATTTT
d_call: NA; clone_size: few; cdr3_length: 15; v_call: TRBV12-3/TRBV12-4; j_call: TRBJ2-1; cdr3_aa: CASSPDGGPGNEQFF; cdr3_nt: TGTGCCAGCAGTCCCGACGGGGGCCCGGGGAATGAGCAGTTCTTC
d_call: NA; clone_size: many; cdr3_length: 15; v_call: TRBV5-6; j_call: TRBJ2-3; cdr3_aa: CASSLGAGSTDTQYF; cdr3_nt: TGTGCCAGCTCCCTAGGGGCGGGATCCACAGATACGCAGTATTTT
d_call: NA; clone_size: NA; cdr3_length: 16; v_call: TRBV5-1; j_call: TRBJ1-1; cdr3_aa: CASSHSSRGSGTEAFF; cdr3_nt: TGCGCCAGCAGCCATTCTAGCAGGGGTAGTGGCACTGAAGCTTTCTTT
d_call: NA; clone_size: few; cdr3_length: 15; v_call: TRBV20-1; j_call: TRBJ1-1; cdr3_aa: CSARGVGVKDTEAFF; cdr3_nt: TGCAGTGCTAGGGGAGTTGGAGTAAAGGACACTGAAGCTTTCTTT
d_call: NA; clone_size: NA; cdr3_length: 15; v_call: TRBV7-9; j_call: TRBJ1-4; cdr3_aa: CASSLGTGSREKLFF; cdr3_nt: TGTGCCAGCAGCTTAGGCACGGGTAGTCGGGAAAAACTGTTTTTT
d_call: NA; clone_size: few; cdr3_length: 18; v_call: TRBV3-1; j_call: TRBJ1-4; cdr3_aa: CASSQERASGLKREKLFF; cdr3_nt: TGTGCCAGCAGCCAAGAAAGAGCTTCCGGCCTTAAGAGGGAAAAACTGTTTTTT
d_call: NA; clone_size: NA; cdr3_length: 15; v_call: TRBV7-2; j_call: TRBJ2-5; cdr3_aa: CASSSGPPYQETQYF; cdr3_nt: TGTGCCAGCAGTTCGGGACCGCCGTATCAAGAGACCCAGTACTTC
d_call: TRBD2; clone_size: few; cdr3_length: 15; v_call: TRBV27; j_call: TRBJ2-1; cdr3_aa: CASIRLAGGLNEQFF; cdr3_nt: TGTGCCAGCATTAGACTAGCGGGGGGGCTTAATGAGCAGTTCTTC
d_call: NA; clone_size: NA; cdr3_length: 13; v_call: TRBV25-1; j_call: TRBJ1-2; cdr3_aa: CASKPLGQSGYTF; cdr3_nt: TGTGCCAGCAAGCCACTTGGACAGTCTGGCTACACCTTC
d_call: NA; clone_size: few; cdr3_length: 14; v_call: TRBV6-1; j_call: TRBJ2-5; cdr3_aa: CASSEGGSWETQYF; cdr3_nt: TGTGCCAGCAGTGAAGGTGGCAGTTGGGAGACCCAGTACTTC
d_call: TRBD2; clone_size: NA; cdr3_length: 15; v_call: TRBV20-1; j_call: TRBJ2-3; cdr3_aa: CSARAGGGTRYTQYF; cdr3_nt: TGCAGTGCTAGAGCTGGGGGGGGTACGAGATATACGCAGTATTTT
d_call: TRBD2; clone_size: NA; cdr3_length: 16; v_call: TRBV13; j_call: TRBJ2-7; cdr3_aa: CASSFASGRQYYEQYF; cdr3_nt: TGTGCCAGCAGCTTTGCTAGCGGGCGACAGTACTACGAGCAGTACTTC
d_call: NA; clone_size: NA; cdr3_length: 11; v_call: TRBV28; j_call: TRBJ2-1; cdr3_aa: CASSLVEEQFF; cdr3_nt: TGTGCCAGCAGTTTGGTGGAAGAGCAGTTCTTC
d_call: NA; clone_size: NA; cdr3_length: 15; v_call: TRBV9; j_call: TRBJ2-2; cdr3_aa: CASSVAWGNTGELFF; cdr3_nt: TGTGCCAGCAGCGTAGCTTGGGGCAACACCGGGGAGCTGTTTTTT
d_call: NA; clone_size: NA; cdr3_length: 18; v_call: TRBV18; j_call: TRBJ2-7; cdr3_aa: CASSDLVGPGLTSYEQYF; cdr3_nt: TGTGCCAGCTCAGATTTGGTAGGGCCGGGCTTGACCTCCTACGAGCAGTACTTC
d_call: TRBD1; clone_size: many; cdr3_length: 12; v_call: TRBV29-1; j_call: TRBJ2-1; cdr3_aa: CSSGQGAGEQFF; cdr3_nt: TGCAGCTCCGGACAGGGGGCTGGAGAGCAGTTCTTC
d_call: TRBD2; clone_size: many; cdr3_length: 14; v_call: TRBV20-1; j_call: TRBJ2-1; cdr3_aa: CSARDRGSGGAQFF; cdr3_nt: TGCAGTGCTAGAGATAGGGGTAGCGGGGGGGCACAGTTCTTC
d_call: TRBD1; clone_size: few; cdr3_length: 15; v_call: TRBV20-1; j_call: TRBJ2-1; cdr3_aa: CSASGGTGVQNEQFF; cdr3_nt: TGCAGTGCTAGTGGGGGGACAGGGGTTCAGAATGAGCAGTTCTTC